This TCR beta chain appears in the sequencing data of a study of identical twins. This clonotype was seen a few times. Its antigen is not known. Germline CDR1 and CDR2: ENHRY and SYGVKD. The V gene lost 9 bases and the J gene lost 7 bases, with 16 bases spanning the gap. The CDR3 runs to 13 residues. One entry per CDR3 protein results from TCRdb running MiXCR on the 5' RACE reads. The table lists fewer than 900,000 distinct CDR3 sequences, roughly 18% of them singletons. Overall study results and limits: Among monozygotic twins, out-of-frame TCR alpha sharing exceeded what models predicted.

These data were also reused for a study on T cells expressing NK-cell markers.

The sequencing sample was made of PBMCs. The chain joins TRBV10-3 to TRBJ2-1; tentative D call: TRBD2 (6 bases). The sequence was obtained from a woman aged 18-29 years in good health. The CDR3 region is CAIGTALYNEQFF. CDR3 coding DNA: TGTGCCATAGGGACTGCGCTATATAATGAGCAGTTCTTC.